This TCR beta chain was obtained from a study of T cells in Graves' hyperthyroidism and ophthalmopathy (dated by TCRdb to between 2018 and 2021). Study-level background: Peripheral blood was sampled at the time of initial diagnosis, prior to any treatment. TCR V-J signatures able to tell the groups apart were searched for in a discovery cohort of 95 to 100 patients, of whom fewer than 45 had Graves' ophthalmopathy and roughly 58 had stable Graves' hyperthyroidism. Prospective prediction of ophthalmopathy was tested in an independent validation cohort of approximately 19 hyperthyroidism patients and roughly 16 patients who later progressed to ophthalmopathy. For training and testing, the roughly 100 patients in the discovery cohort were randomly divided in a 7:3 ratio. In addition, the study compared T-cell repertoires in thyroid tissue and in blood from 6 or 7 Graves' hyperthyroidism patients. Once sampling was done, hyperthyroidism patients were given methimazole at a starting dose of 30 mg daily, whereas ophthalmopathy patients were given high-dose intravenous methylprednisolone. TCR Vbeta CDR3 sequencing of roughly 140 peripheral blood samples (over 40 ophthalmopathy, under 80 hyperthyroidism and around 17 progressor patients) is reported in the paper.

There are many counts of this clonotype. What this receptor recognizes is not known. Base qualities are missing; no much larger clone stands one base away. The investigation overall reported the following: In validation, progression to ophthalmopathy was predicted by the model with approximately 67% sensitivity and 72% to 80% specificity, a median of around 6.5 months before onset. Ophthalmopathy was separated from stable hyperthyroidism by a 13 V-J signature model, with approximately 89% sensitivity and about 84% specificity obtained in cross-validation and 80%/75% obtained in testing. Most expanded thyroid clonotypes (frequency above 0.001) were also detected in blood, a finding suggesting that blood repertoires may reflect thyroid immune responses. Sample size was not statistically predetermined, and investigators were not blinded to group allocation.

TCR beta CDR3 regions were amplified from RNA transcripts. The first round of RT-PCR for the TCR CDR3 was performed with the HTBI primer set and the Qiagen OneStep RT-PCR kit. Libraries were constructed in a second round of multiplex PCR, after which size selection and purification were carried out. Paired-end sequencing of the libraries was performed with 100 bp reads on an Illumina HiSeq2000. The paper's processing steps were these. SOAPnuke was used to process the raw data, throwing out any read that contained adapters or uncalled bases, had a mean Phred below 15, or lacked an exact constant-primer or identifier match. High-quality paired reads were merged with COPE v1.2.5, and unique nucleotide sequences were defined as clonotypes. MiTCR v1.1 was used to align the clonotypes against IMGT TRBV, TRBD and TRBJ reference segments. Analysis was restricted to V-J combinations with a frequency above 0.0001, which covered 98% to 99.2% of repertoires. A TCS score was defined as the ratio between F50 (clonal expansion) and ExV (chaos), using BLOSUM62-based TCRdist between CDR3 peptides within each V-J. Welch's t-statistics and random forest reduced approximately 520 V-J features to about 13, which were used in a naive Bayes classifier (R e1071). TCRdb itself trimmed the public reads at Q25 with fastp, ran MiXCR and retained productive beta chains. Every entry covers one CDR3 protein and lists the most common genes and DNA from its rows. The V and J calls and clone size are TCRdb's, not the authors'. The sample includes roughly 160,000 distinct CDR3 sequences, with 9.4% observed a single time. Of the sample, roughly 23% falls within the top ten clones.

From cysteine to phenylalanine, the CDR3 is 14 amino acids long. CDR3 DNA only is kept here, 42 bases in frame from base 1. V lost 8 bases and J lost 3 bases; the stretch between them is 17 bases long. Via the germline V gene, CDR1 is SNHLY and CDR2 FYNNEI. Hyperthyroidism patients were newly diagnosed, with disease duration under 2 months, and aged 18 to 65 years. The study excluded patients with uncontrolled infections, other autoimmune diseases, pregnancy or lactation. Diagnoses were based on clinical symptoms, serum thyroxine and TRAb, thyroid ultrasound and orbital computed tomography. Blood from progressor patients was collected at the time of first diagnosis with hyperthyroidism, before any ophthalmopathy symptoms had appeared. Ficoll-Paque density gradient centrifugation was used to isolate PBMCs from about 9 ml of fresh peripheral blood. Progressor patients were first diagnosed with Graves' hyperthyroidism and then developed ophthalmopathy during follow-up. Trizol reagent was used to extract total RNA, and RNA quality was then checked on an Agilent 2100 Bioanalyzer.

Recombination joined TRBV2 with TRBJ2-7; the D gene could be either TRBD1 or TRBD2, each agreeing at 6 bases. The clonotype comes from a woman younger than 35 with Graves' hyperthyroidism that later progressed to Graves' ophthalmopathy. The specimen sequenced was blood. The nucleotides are TGTGCCAGCGGGGGAAGGGGGGTCCACTACGAGCAGTACTTC. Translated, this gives CASGGRGVHYEQYF.